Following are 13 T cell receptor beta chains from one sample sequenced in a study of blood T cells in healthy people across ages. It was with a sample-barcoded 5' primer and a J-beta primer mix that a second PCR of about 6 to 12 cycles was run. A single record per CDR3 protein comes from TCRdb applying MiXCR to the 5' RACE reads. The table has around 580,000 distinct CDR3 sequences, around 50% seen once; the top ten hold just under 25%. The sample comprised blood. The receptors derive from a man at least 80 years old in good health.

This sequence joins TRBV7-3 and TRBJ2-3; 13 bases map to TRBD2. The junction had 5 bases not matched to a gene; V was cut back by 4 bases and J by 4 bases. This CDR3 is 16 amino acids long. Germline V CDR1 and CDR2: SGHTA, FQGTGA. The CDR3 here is CASSSWTSGGADTQYF. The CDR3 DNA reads TGTGCCAGCAGCTCCTGGACTAGCGGGGGCGCAGATACGCAGTATTTT.

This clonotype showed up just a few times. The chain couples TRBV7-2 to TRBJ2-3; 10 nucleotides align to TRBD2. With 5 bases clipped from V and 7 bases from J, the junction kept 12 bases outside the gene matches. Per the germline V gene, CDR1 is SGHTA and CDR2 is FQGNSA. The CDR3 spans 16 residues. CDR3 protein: CASSPQTSGEINTQYF. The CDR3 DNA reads TGTGCCAGCAGCCCACAAACTAGCGGGGAGATTAATACGCAGTATTTT.

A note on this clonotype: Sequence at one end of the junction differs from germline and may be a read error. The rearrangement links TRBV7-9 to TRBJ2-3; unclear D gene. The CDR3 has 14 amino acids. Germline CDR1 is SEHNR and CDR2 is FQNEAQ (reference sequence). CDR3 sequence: CASSLRMGTETQYF. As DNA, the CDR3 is TGTGCCAGCAGCTTAAGAATGGGCACAGAGACGCAGTATTTT. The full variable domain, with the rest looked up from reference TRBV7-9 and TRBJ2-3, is DTGVSQNPRHKITKRGQNVTFRCDPISEHNRLYWYRQTLGQGPEFLTYFQNEAQLEKSRLLSDRFSAERPKGSFSTLEIQRTEQGDSAMYLCASSLRMGTETQYFGPGTRLTVL.

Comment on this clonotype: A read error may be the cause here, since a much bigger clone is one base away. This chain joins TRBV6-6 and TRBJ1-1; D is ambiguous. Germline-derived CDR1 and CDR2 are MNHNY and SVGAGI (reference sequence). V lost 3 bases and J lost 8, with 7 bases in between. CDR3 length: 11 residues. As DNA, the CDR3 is TGTGCCAGCAGTTATTTGGTCGAAGCTTTCTTT. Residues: CASSYLVEAFF.

CDR3 protein: CASSPLTGGREQYF. CDR3 bases: TGTGCCAGCAGTCCATTGACAGGGGGAAGGGAGCAGTACTTC. The genes are TRBV3-1 and TRBJ2-5; 9 bases fit TRBD1. Germline CDR1 and CDR2: LGHDT and YNNKEL (reference sequence). Losses at the gene ends were 6 bases for V and 11 bases for J; bases not matched to a gene: 13. CDR3 size: 14 residues.

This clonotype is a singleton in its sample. DNA for the CDR3: TGCAGTGCTTCCCCCATGGTGACCTATAATTCACCCCTCCACTTT. Translation: CSASPMVTYNSPLHF. The chain employs TRBV20-1 and TRBJ1-6; D is undetermined. CDR1 is DFQATT, CDR2 SNEGSKA, per germline (reference sequence). With 5 bases removed from V and 2 bases from J, the gap between germline ends came to 13 bases. The CDR3 is 15 amino acids.

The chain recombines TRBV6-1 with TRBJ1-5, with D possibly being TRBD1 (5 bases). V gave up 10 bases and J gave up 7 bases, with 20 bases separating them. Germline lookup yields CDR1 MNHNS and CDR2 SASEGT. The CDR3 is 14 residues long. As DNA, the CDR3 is TGTGCCACGCGGGAAGCGGAGGGGAGGCAGCCCCAGCATTTT. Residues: CATREAEGRQPQHF.

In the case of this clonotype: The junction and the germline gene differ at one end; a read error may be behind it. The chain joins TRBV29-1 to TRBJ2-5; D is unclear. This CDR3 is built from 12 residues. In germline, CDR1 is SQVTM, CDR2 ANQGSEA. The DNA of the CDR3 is TGCAGTGTTGAATCAGGCAGCGAGACCCAGTACTTC. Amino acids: CSVESGSETQYF.

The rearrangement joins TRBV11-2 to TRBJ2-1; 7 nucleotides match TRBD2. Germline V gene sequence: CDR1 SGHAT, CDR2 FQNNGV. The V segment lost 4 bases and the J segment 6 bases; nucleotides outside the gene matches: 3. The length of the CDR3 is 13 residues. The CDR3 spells CASSSRLANEQFF. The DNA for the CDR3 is TGTGCCAGCAGCTCCCGACTAGCCAATGAGCAGTTCTTC. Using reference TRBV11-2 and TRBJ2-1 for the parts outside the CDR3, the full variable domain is EAGVAQSPRYKIIEKRQSVAFWCNPISGHATLYWYQQILGQGPKLLIQFQNNGVVDDSQLPKDRFSAERLKGVDSTLKIQPAKLEDSAVYLCASSSRLANEQFFGPGTRLTVL.

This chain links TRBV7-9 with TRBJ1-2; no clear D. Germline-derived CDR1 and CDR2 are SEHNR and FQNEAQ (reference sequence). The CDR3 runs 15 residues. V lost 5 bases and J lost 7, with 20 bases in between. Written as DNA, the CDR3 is TGTGCCAGCAGCCCCTCCGGCTACACGGAGTCTGGCTACACCTTC. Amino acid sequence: CASSPSGYTESGYTF.

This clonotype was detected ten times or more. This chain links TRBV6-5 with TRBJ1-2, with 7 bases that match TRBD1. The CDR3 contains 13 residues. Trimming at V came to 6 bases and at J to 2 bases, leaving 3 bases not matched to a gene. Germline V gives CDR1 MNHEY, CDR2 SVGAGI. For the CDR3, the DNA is TGTGCCAGCAGCCGGGGACAGAACTATGGCTACACCTTC. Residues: CASSRGQNYGYTF.

In DNA, the CDR3 is TGTGCCAGCAGCAGGGACAGGCGGGCTCACGAGCAGTACTTC. It yields the protein CASSRDRRAHEQYF. The chain couples TRBV2 to TRBJ2-7; 8 bases map to TRBD1. The CDR3 runs to 14 residues. After removal of 6 bases from V and 5 bases from J, the junction contained 9 bases not matched to a gene. Germline V CDR1 and CDR2: SNHLY, FYNNEI.

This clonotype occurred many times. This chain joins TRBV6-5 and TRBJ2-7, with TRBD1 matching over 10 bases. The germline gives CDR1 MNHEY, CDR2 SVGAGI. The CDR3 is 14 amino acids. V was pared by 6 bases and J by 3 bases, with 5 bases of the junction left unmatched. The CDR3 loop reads CASRRQGAIYEQYF. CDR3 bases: TGTGCCAGCAGGCGACAGGGGGCAATCTACGAGCAGTACTTC.